This entry is about one TCR beta chain. Its antigen is still unknown. The sample originates from a study of tumor and adjacent non-tumor tissue in lung cancer. CDR1 is MNHEY, CDR2 SVGAGI, per germline. Trimming took 5 bases from V and 10 from J, leaving 23 bases between them. This CDR3 comprises 15 residues. Points from the study as a whole: Tumor repertoires had a smaller top 100 clone share than normal lung.

This sample's RNA came from whole unsorted tissue. The normal lung tissue was taken more than 3 cm from the tumor edge. A modified ARM-PCR protocol with three rounds of nested PCR amplified TCRbeta. One entry per CDR3 protein results from TCRdb running MiXCR on the multiplex PCR reads. The sample consists of more than 55,000 distinct CDR3 sequences, 76% of them appearing once. The sequence derives from a man aged 55 to 70 with non-small cell lung cancer. Sequencing used distant non-tumor lung tissue. The chain recombines TRBV6-5 with TRBJ1-2; D is unresolved. The CDR3 region has the DNA TGTGCCAGCAGTCACACCTCGGCCGCGCTGCGGGTCTACACCTTC. Encoded protein: CASSHTSAALRVYTF.